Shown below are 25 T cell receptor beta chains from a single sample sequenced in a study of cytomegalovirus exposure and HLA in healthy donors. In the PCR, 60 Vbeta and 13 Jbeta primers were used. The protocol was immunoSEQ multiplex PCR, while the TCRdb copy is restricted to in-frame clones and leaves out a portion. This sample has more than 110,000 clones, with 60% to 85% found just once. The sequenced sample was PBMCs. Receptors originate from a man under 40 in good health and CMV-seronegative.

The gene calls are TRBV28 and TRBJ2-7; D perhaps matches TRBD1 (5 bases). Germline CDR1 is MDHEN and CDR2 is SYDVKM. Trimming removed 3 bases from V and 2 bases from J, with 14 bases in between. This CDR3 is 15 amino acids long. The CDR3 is CASSFYRQRTYEQYF. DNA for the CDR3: TGTGCCAGCAGTTTCTATCGACAGAGAACCTACGAGCAGTACTTC. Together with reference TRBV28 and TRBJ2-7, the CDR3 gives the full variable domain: DVKVTQSSRYLVKRTGEKVFLECVQDMDHENMFWYRQDPGLGLRLIYFSYDVKMKEKGDIPEGYSVSREKKERFSLILESASTNQTSMYLCASSFYRQRTYEQYFGPGTRLTVT.

As DNA, the CDR3 is TGTGCCAGCTCCCCTCGCCCGGCAGGTGTCTCTGGGGCCAACGTCCTGACTTTC. Protein sequence: CASSPRPAGVSGANVLTF. V is TRBV18 and J is TRBJ2-6; D is undetermined. There are 18 residues in the CDR3. Per the germline V gene, CDR1 is KGHSH and CDR2 is LQKENI. V lost 6 bases to trimming and J lost 0 bases, with 18 bases between them.

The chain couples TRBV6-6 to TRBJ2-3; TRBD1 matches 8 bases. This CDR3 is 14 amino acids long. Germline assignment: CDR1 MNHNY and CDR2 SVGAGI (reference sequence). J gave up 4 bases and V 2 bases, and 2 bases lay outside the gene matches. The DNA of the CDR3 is TGTGCCAGCAGTTACATACAGGGGGCAGATACGCAGTATTTT. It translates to CASSYIQGADTQYF.

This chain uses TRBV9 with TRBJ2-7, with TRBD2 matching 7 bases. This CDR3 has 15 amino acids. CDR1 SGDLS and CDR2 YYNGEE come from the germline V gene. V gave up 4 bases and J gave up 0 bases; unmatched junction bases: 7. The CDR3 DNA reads TGTGCCAGCAGCCCCCGGGCTAGCGGCTCCTACGAGCAGTACTTC. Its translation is CASSPRASGSYEQYF.

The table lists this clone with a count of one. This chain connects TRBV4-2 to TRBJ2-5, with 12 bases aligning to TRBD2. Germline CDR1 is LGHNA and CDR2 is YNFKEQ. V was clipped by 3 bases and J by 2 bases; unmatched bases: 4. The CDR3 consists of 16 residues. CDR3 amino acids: CASSQRLAGEQETQYF. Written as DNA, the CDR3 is TGTGCCAGCAGCCAGAGACTAGCGGGAGAACAAGAGACCCAGTACTTC.

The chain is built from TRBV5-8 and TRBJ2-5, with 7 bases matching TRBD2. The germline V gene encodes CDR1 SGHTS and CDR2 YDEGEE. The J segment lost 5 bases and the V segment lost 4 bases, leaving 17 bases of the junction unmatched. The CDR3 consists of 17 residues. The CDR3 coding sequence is TGTGCCAGCAGCCGACTAGCCTCCTCCCCCAAAACGGAGACCCAGTACTTC. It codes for CASSRLASSPKTETQYF.

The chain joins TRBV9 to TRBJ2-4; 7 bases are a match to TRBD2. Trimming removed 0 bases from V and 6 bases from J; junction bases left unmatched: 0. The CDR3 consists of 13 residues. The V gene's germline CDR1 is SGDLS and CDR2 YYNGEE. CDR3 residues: CASSVAGGNIQYF. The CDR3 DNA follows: TGTGCCAGCAGCGTAGCGGGGGGAAACATTCAGTACTTC.

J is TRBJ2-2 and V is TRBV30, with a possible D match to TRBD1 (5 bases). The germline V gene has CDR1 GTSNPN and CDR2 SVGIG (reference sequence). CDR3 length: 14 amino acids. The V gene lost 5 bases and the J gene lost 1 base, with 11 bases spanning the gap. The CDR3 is CAWGRDLNTGELFF. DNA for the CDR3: TGTGCCTGGGGCAGGGATCTGAACACCGGGGAGCTGTTTTTT.

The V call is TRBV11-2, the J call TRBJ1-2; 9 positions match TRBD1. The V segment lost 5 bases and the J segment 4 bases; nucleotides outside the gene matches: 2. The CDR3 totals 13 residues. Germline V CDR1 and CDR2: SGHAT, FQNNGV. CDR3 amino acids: CASSGDRVYGYTF. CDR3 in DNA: TGTGCCAGCAGCGGGGACAGGGTCTATGGCTACACCTTC.

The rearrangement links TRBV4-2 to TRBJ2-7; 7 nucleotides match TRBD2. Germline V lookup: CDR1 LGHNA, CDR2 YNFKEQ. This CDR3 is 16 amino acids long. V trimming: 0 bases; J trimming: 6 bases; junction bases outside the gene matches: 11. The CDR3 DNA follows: TGTGCCAGCAGCCAAGATTATGGGGGAGGGAGAAGCGAGCAGTACTTC. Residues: CASSQDYGGGRSEQYF.

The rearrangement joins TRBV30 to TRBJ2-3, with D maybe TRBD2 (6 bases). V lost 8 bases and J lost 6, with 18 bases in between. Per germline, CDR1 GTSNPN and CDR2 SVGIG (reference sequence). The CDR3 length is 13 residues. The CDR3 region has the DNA TGTGCCGGCACTAACGGGAGCCCCGATACGCAGTATTTT. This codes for CAGTNGSPDTQYF.

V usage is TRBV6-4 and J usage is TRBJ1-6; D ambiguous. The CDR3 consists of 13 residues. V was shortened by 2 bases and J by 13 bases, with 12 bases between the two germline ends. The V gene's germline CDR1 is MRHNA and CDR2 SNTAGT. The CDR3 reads CASSDLPGNPLHF. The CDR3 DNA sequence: TGTGCCAGCAGTGACCTCCCGGGAAACCCCCTCCACTTT.

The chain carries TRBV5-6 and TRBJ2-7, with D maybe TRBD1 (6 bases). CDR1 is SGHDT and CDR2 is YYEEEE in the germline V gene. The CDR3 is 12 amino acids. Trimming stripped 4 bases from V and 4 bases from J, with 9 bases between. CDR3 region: CASSPQGYEQYF. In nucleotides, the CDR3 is TGTGCCAGCAGCCCCCAGGGGTACGAGCAGTACTTC.

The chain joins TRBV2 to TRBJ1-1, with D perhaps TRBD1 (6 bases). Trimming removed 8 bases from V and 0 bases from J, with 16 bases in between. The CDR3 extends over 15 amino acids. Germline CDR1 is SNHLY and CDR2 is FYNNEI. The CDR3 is CASVDRPIMNTEAFF. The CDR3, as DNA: TGTGCCAGCGTGGACAGACCAATTATGAACACTGAAGCTTTCTTT.

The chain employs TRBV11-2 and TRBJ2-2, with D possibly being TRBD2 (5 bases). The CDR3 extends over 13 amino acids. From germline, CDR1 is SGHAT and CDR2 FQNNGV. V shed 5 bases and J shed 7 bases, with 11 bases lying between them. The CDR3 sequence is CASSPDRGGELFF. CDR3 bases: TGTGCCAGCAGCCCCGACCGGGGCGGGGAGCTGTTTTTT.

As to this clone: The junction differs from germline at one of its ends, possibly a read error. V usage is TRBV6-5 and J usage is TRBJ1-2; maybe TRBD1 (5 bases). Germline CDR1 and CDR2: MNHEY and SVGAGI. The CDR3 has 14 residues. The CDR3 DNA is TGTGCCATCAGTGAAGGCCGTCCGGGGGATGGCTACACCTTC. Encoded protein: CAISEGRPGDGYTF.

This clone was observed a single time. The CDR3 here is CASSFGEPTDTQYF. The CDR3 nucleotides are TGTGCCAGCAGCTTTGGGGAGCCCACAGATACGCAGTATTTT. The genes are TRBV7-2 and TRBJ2-3; perhaps TRBD2 as D (5 bases). V gave up 3 bases and J gave up 2 bases, with 9 bases separating them. Germline lookup yields CDR1 SGHTA and CDR2 FQGNSA. The CDR3 has 14 residues. The full variable domain, its missing parts supplied by reference TRBV7-2 and TRBJ2-3, is GAGVSQSPSNKVTEKGKDVELRCDPISGHTALYWYRQSLGQGLEFLIYFQGNSAPDKSGLPSDRFSAERTGGSVSTLTIQRTQQEDSAVYLCASSFGEPTDTQYFGPGTRLTVL.

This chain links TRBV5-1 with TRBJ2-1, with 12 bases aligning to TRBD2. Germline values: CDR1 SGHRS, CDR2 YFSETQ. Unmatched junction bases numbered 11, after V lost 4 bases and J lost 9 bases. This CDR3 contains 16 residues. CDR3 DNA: TGCGCCAGCAGCCCTGAAGGACTAGCGGGAAGGGGTGAGCAGTTCTTC. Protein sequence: CASSPEGLAGRGEQFF.

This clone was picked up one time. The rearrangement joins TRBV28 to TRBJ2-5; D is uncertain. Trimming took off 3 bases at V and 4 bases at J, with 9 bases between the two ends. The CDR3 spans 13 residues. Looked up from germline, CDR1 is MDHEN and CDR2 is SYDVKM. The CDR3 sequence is CASSFETLETQYF. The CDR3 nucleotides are TGTGCCAGCAGTTTTGAGACACTAGAGACCCAGTACTTC. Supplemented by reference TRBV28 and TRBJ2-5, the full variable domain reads DVKVTQSSRYLVKRTGEKVFLECVQDMDHENMFWYRQDPGLGLRLIYFSYDVKMKEKGDIPEGYSVSREKKERFSLILESASTNQTSMYLCASSFETLETQYFGPGTRLLVL.

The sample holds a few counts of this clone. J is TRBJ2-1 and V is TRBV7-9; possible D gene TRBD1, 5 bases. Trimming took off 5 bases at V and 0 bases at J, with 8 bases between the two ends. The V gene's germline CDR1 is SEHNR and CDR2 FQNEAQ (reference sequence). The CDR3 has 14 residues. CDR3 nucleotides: TGTGCCAGCAGCCCGACAGCCTCCTACAATGAGCAGTTCTTC. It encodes CASSPTASYNEQFF. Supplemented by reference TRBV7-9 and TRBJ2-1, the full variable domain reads DTGVSQNPRHKITKRGQNVTFRCDPISEHNRLYWYRQTLGQGPEFLTYFQNEAQLEKSRLLSDRFSAERPKGSFSTLEIQRTEQGDSAMYLCASSPTASYNEQFFGPGTRLTVL.

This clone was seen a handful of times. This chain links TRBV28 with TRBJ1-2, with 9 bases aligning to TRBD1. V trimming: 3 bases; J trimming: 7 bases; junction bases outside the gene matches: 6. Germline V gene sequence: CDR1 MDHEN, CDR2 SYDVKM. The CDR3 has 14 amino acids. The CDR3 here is CASSFAGQGTGYTF. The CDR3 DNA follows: TGTGCCAGCAGTTTCGCCGGACAGGGGACTGGCTACACCTTC.

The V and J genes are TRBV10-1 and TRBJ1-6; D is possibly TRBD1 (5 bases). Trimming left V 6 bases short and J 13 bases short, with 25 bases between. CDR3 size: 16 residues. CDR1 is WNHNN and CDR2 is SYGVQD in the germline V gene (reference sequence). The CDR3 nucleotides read TGCGCCAGCAGCGAGAAACAGGCCCCGAGAGGTAGTCCCCTCCACTTT. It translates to CASSEKQAPRGSPLHF.

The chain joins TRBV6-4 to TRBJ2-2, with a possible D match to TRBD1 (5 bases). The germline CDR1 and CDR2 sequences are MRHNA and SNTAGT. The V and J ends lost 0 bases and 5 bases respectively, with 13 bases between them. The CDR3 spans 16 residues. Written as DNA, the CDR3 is TGTGCCAGCAGTGACTCGCAGGGCGACGCGACCGGGGAGCTGTTTTTT. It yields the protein CASSDSQGDATGELFF.

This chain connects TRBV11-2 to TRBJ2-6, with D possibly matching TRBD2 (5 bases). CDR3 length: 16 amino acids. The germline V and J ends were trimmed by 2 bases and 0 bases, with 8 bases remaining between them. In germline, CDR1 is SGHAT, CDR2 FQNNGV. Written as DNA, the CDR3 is TGTGCCAGCAGCTTAACTCGGGGCTCTGGGGCCAACGTCCTGACTTTC. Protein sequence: CASSLTRGSGANVLTF.

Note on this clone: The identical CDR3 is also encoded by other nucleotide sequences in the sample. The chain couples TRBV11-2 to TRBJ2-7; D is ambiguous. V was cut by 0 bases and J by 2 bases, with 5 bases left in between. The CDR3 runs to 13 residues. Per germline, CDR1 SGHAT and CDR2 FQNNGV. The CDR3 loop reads CASSLDRAYEQYF. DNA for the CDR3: TGTGCCAGCAGCTTAGATCGCGCCTACGAGCAGTACTTC.